Listed below are T cell receptor beta chains from one sample, sequenced in a study of Graves' ophthalmopathy and Graves' hyperthyroidism. TCRdb processed the multiplex PCR reads anew with MiXCR; each CDR3 protein has one entry. The sample contains roughly 400,000 distinct CDR3 sequences, 15% to 20% of which appear only once. The sample taken for sequencing was peripheral blood. The receptors were sampled from a woman aged 18-29 years with Graves' ophthalmopathy. Both conserved end residues are part of each CDR3. Each record gives: clone size, D gene, V gene, J gene, CDR3 protein, CDR3 DNA. A D gene is named only where the DNA matches it firmly. Only part of the rows carry a size: once, few, many, or a class if the clone is expanded.

size: many; D: TRBD1; V: TRBV7-3; J: TRBJ2-6; CDR3: CASSLGQGRAGANVLTF; DNA: TGTGCCAGCAGCCTCGGACAGGGAAGGGCTGGGGCCAACGTCCTGACTTTC
size: many; D: NA; V: TRBV6-2/TRBV6-3; J: TRBJ1-6; CDR3: CASSFTSGANSPLHF; DNA: TGTGCCAGCAGTTTTACATCCGGGGCCAATTCACCCCTCCACTTT
size: once; D: TRBD2; V: TRBV6-1; J: TRBJ2-7; CDR3: CASTETSGMAYEQYF; DNA: TGTGCCAGCACCGAAACTAGCGGGATGGCCTACGAGCAGTACTTC
size: many; D: TRBD2; V: TRBV5-1; J: TRBJ2-7; CDR3: CASSQGTSGSYEQYF; DNA: TGCGCCAGCAGCCAGGGGACTAGCGGGAGTTACGAGCAGTACTTC
size: many; D: NA; V: TRBV28; J: TRBJ1-5; CDR3: CASSSIPQPQHF; DNA: TGTGCCAGCAGCTCGATTCCGCAGCCCCAGCATTTT
size: many; D: TRBD2; V: TRBV28; J: TRBJ2-7; CDR3: CASSFTGGPYEQYF; DNA: TGTGCCAGCAGTTTTACGGGAGGCCCCTACGAGCAGTACTTC
size: many; D: TRBD1; V: TRBV6-5; J: TRBJ1-1; CDR3: CASSTPGGTEAFF; DNA: TGTGCCAGCAGTACCCCAGGGGGCACTGAAGCTTTCTTT
size: many; D: NA; V: TRBV27; J: TRBJ2-7; CDR3: CASSFRPTGSSREQYF; DNA: TGTGCCAGCAGTTTCCGACCGACAGGCAGTTCACGCGAGCAGTACTTC
size: many; D: TRBD2; V: TRBV5-1; J: TRBJ2-5; CDR3: CASSLVLAGGQETQYF; DNA: TGCGCCAGCAGCTTGGTGTTAGCGGGGGGCCAAGAGACCCAGTACTTC
size: many; D: NA; V: TRBV7-8; J: TRBJ1-1; CDR3: CASSLVAKNTEAFF; DNA: TGTGCCAGCAGCTTAGTAGCGAAGAACACTGAAGCTTTCTTT
size: many; D: TRBD1; V: TRBV6-2/TRBV6-3; J: TRBJ1-2; CDR3: CASSSPQGASYGYTF; DNA: TGTGCCAGCAGTTCTCCACAGGGGGCTTCCTATGGCTACACCTTC
size: NA; D: NA; V: TRBV7-2; J: TRBJ1-6; CDR3: CASSLRPGLNSPLHF; DNA: TGTGCCAGCAGCTTAAGGCCAGGCTTGAATTCACCCCTCCACTTT
size: many; D: TRBD2; V: TRBV27; J: TRBJ2-5; CDR3: CASSTSGGRGETQYF; DNA: TGTGCCAGCAGCACTAGCGGGGGGCGGGGGGAGACCCAGTACTTC
size: many; D: NA; V: TRBV30; J: TRBJ1-3; CDR3: CAWSVRWGLTGNTIYF; DNA: TGTGCCTGGAGTGTACGTTGGGGCTTAACTGGAAACACCATATATTTT
size: many; D: NA; V: TRBV4-2; J: TRBJ1-1; CDR3: CASSRPPETEAFF; DNA: TGTGCCAGCAGCAGACCTCCGGAAACTGAAGCTTTCTTT
size: NA; D: NA; V: TRBV24-1; J: TRBJ1-1; CDR3: CATEDGSNTEAFF; DNA: TGTGCCACCGAGGACGGCTCGAACACTGAAGCTTTCTTT
size: NA; D: TRBD1; V: TRBV20-1; J: TRBJ1-5; CDR3: CSARTGEWRNQPQHF; DNA: TGCAGTGCTAGAACAGGGGAGTGGCGCAATCAGCCCCAGCATTTT
size: NA; D: NA; V: TRBV7-9; J: TRBJ1-1; CDR3: CASSFKRYTEAFF; DNA: TGTGCCAGCAGCTTCAAACGTTACACTGAAGCTTTCTTT
size: many; D: NA; V: TRBV28; J: TRBJ2-7; CDR3: CASSSTGVLRYEQYF; DNA: TGTGCCAGCAGTTCTACAGGAGTACTTCGCTACGAGCAGTACTTC
size: many; D: TRBD1; V: TRBV20-1; J: TRBJ1-5; CDR3: CSALGQGYQPQHF; DNA: TGCAGTGCTCTGGGACAGGGGTATCAGCCCCAGCATTTT
size: many; D: TRBD2; V: TRBV27; J: TRBJ2-7; CDR3: CASSPRWTSGRLFYEQYF; DNA: TGTGCCAGCAGCCCTAGGTGGACTAGCGGGAGGTTATTTTACGAGCAGTACTTC
size: many; D: TRBD1; V: TRBV29-1; J: TRBJ1-2; CDR3: CSALDRAHGYTF; DNA: TGCAGCGCCCTGGACAGGGCCCATGGCTACACCTTC
size: many; D: NA; V: TRBV10-2; J: TRBJ2-7; CDR3: CASSGRLGYEQYF; DNA: TGCGCCAGCAGTGGAAGACTAGGCTACGAGCAGTACTTC
size: many; D: NA; V: TRBV28; J: TRBJ2-7; CDR3: CASRGRDGKFYEQYF; DNA: TGTGCCAGCAGGGGCCGGGACGGGAAATTCTACGAGCAGTACTTC
size: many; D: NA; V: TRBV6-2/TRBV6-3; J: TRBJ1-2; CDR3: CASTYLGFYGYTF; DNA: TGTGCCAGCACCTATCTAGGATTCTATGGCTACACCTTC
size: many; D: NA; V: TRBV28; J: TRBJ1-5; CDR3: CASSSGNQPQHF; DNA: TGTGCCAGCAGTTCTGGTAATCAGCCCCAGCATTTT
size: many; D: NA; V: TRBV2; J: TRBJ1-6; CDR3: CASTADWNSPLHF; DNA: TGTGCCAGCACCGCGGATTGGAATTCACCCCTCCACTTT
size: many; D: TRBD1; V: TRBV7-8; J: TRBJ2-5; CDR3: CASIGTGVRETQYF; DNA: TGTGCCAGCATTGGGACAGGGGTCAGAGAGACCCAGTACTTC
size: many; D: TRBD2; V: TRBV15; J: TRBJ2-7; CDR3: CATSRDRGSSGGYEQYF; DNA: TGTGCCACCAGCAGAGATAGGGGGTCTAGCGGGGGCTACGAGCAGTACTTC
size: many; D: NA; V: TRBV4-1; J: TRBJ2-7; CDR3: CASSQAKSGTPLHEQYF; DNA: TGCGCCAGCAGCCAAGCGAAATCAGGGACCCCGCTCCACGAGCAGTACTTC
size: NA; D: NA; V: TRBV15; J: TRBJ2-7; CDR3: CATSRDLGPPANEQYF; DNA: TGTGCCACCAGCAGAGATCTGGGACCCCCCGCGAACGAGCAGTACTTC
size: many; D: NA; V: TRBV28; J: TRBJ2-7; CDR3: CASSFVRGRFEQYF; DNA: TGTGCCAGCAGTTTTGTAAGGGGAAGGTTCGAGCAGTACTTC